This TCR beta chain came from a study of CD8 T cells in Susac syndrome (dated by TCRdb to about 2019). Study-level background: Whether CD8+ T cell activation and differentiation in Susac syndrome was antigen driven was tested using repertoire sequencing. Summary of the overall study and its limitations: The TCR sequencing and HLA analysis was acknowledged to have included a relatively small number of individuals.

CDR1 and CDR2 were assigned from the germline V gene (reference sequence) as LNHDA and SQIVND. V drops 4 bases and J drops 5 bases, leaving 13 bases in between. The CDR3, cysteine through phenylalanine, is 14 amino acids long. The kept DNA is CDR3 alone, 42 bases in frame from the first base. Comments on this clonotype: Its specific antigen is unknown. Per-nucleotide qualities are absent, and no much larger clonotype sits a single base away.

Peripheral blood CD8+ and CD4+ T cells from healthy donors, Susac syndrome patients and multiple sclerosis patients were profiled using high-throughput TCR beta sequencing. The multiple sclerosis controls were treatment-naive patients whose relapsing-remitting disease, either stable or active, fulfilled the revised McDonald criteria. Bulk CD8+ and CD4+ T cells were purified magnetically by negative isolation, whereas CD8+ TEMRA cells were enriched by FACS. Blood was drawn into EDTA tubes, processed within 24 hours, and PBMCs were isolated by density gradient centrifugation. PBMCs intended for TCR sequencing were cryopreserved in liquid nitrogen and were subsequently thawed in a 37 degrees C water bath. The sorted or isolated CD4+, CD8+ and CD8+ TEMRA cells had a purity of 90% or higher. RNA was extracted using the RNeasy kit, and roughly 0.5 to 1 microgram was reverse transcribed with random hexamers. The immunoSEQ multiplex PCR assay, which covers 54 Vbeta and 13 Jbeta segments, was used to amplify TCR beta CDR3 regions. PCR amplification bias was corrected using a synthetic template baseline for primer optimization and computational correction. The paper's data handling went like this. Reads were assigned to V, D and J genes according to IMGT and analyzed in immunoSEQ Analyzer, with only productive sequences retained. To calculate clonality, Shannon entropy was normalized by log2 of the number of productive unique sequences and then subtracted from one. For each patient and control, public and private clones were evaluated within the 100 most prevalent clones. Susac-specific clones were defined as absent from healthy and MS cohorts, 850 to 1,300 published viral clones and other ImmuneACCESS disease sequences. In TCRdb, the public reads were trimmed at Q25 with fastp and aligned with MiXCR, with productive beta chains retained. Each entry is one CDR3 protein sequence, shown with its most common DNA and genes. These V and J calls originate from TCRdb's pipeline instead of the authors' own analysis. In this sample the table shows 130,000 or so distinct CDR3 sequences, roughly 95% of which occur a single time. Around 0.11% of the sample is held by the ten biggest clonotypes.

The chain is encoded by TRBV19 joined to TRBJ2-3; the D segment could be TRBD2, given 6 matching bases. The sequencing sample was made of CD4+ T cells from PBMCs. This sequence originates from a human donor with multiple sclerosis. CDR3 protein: CASSTGTPLDTQYF. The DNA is TGTGCCAGTAGTACCGGGACTCCGTTAGATACGCAGTATTTT.